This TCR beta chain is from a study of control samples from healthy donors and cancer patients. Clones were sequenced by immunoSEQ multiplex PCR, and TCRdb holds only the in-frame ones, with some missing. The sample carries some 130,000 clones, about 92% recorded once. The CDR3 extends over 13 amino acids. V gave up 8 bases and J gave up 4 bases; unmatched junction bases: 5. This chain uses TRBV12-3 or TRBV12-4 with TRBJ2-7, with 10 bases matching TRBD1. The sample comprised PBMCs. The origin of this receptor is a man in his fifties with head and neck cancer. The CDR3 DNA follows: TGTGCCAGCGGGACAGGGGTTGGGTACGAGCAGTACTTC. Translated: CASGTGVGYEQYF.